The 21 T cell receptor beta chains listed next were all sequenced from one sample in a study of blood T cell repertoires in COVID-19. Clones were sequenced by immunoSEQ multiplex PCR, and TCRdb holds only the in-frame ones, with some missing. Of fewer than 300,000 clones in the sample, 85% were seen once. The material sequenced was PBMCs or T cells enriched from blood (not recorded which). The receptor source for this set is a woman between 50 and 59 years old who had recovered from COVID-19.

In this sample, this clone turned up once. The rearrangement uses TRBV7-8 and TRBJ1-4; tentatively, D is TRBD1 (6 bases). CDR3 length: 15 amino acids. Germline V CDR1 and CDR2: SGHVS, FQNEAQ. The V end lost 5 bases, the J end lost 0 bases, and 10 bases lay between the germline ends. The CDR3 spells CASSPRTATNEKLFF. CDR3 DNA sequence: TGTGCCAGCAGCCCCCGGACAGCAACTAATGAAAAACTGTTTTTT.

The V gene is TRBV7-3, the J gene TRBJ2-3; D uncertain. V was clipped by 1 base and J by 3 bases, with 11 bases between them. Germline CDR1 and CDR2: SGHTA and FQGTGA. The CDR3 runs 15 residues. The CDR3 DNA is TGTGCCAGCAGCTTAAGTGTAGCAGTTACAGATACGCAGTATTTT. Translation gives CASSLSVAVTDTQYF.

The V call is TRBV28, the J call TRBJ2-6; 9 nucleotides agree with TRBD1. CDR1 MDHEN and CDR2 SYDVKM come from the germline V gene. The CDR3 is made up of 17 amino acids. J gave up 0 bases and V 6 bases, and 6 bases lay outside the gene matches. In nucleotides, the CDR3 is TGTGCCAGCAGACCACAGGGGGCGCGCTCTGGGGCCAACGTCCTGACTTTC. This gives the protein CASRPQGARSGANVLTF.

The V call is TRBV7-8, the J call TRBJ1-3; 8 bases line up with TRBD1. This CDR3 is 14 amino acids long. Per germline, CDR1 SGHVS and CDR2 FQNEAQ. J was trimmed by 4 bases and V by 3 bases; bases with no gene match: 2. The DNA of the CDR3 is TGTGCCAGCAGCTTGACAGGGGCGGGAAACACCATATATTTT. The encoded protein is CASSLTGAGNTIYF.

The gene calls are TRBV21-1 and TRBJ1-5; whether TRBD1, the table's D call, matches the DNA was not checked. TRBV21-1 is an annotated pseudogene. CDR3 length: 20 residues. DNA of the CDR3: TGTGCCAGCAACGCAAAACATCAGGGGGCCAATCTTTATAGCAATCAGCCCCAGCATTTT. It yields the protein CASNAKHQGANLYSNQPQHF.

This clone occurred a few times. The rearrangement uses TRBV27 and TRBJ2-7, with TRBD1 matching 11 bases. Germline CDR1 MNHEY, CDR2 SMNVEV (reference sequence). The V gene end was trimmed by 6 bases and the J gene end by 3 bases; junction bases not matched to a gene: 7. CDR3 length: 15 residues. The CDR3 region is CASSRRGTGGYEQYF. The CDR3 DNA reads TGTGCCAGCAGCCGACGAGGGACAGGGGGCTACGAGCAGTACTTC.

The chain uses TRBV7-9 and TRBJ1-2, with a possible D match to TRBD1 (6 bases). CDR1 and CDR2 (germline): SEHNR, FQNEAQ (reference sequence). V lost 1 base and J 2 bases, leaving 8 bases between the germline ends. The CDR3 covers 14 residues. CDR3 protein: CASSLGTANYGYTF. The CDR3 nucleotides are TGTGCCAGCAGCTTAGGGACAGCCAACTATGGCTACACCTTC. The full variable domain, completed using reference TRBV7-9 and TRBJ1-2, is DTGVSQNPRHKITKRGQNVTFRCDPISEHNRLYWYRQTLGQGPEFLTYFQNEAQLEKSRLLSDRFSAERPKGSFSTLEIQRTEQGDSAMYLCASSLGTANYGYTFGSGTRLTVV.

The chain recombines TRBV4-1 with TRBJ2-1, with D possibly matching TRBD2 (5 bases). CDR1 is MGHRA and CDR2 is YSYEKL in the germline V gene. V dropped 3 bases and J dropped 1 base, with 13 bases sitting between them. This CDR3 region has 16 residues. Written as DNA, the CDR3 is TGCGCCAGCAGCCATGGATGGACTGCATCCTACAATGAGCAGTTCTTC. It specifies CASSHGWTASYNEQFF.

The V and J genes are TRBV27 and TRBJ2-6; 8 nucleotides line up with TRBD2. CDR1 is MNHEY and CDR2 is SMNVEV in the germline V gene (reference sequence). Losses at the gene ends were 5 bases for V and 0 bases for J; bases not matched to a gene: 15. The length of the CDR3 is 20 residues. The CDR3 loop reads CASSPRGGDGMSSGANVLTF. DNA of the CDR3: TGTGCCAGCAGTCCCCGGGGGGGGGACGGGATGAGCTCTGGGGCCAACGTCCTGACTTTC.

This chain uses TRBV28 with TRBJ1-1, with D possibly matching TRBD1 (5 bases). From germline, CDR1 is MDHEN and CDR2 SYDVKM. The CDR3 loop spans 12 amino acids. With 5 bases removed from V and 3 bases from J, the gap between germline ends came to 7 bases. CDR3 loop: CASSQGYTEAFF. The CDR3 coding sequence is TGTGCCAGCAGTCAGGGATACACTGAAGCTTTCTTT.

The chain uses TRBV4-1 and TRBJ2-1; no clear D gene. V lost 3 bases, J lost 3 bases, and 6 bases lay in between. The CDR3 covers 13 residues. Germline V gives CDR1 MGHRA, CDR2 YSYEKL. The CDR3 spells CASSHVDYNEQFF. DNA for the CDR3: TGCGCCAGCAGCCACGTAGACTACAATGAGCAGTTCTTC.

The rearrangement joins TRBV27 to TRBJ2-6; D remains unclear. CDR3 length equals 15 residues. Looked up from germline, CDR1 is MNHEY and CDR2 is SMNVEV (reference sequence). Trimming removed 5 bases from V and 1 base from J, with 9 bases in between. The CDR3 DNA follows: TGTGCCAGCAGTAGTCAAACTTCTGGGGCCAACGTCCTGACTTTC. As protein: CASSSQTSGANVLTF.

This sequence joins TRBV12-3 or TRBV12-4 and TRBJ1-4, with D tentatively TRBD1 (6 bases). The ends were cut back, 5 bases at V and 7 bases at J, with 11 bases in the middle. The CDR3 is made up of 13 amino acids. In DNA, the CDR3 is TGTGCCAGCAGTCGGGGACAATTTGAAAAACTGTTTTTT. Translating it yields CASSRGQFEKLFF.

This chain uses TRBV18 with TRBJ2-7; TRBD2 matches 7 bases. V dropped 2 bases and J dropped 6; count of bases not matched to a gene: 7. The CDR3 loop spans 14 amino acids. Per germline, CDR1 KGHSH and CDR2 LQKENI. The CDR3 DNA reads as TGTGCCAGCTCACCATCCAGCGGGGCCGGCGAGCAGTACTTC. Protein: CASSPSSGAGEQYF.

The rearrangement joins TRBV6-5 to TRBJ2-7, with TRBD1 matching over 7 bases. The germline CDR1 and CDR2 sequences are MNHEY and SVGAGI. This CDR3 contains 14 residues. Trimming took 6 bases from V and 0 from J; bases not matched to a gene: 5. CDR3 sequence: CASSPGDSSYEQYF. In DNA, the CDR3 is TGTGCCAGCAGCCCCGGGGACAGCTCCTACGAGCAGTACTTC.

The chain carries TRBV6-5 and TRBJ1-1; D remains unclear. In germline, CDR1 is MNHEY, CDR2 SVGAGI. V was pared by 8 bases and J by 2 bases, with 15 bases between. CDR3 length equals 14 residues. The CDR3 spells CASRPRESNTEAFF. CDR3 nucleotides: TGTGCCAGCCGCCCCCGGGAAAGTAACACTGAAGCTTTCTTT.

J is TRBJ1-1 and V is TRBV30; TRBD1 matches at 9 bases. Germline assignment: CDR1 GTSNPN and CDR2 SVGIG (reference sequence). Trimming at V came to 5 bases and at J to 3 bases, leaving 7 bases not matched to a gene. The CDR3 sequence is 14 residues long. For the CDR3, the DNA is TGTGCCTGGGGGACAGGGACGATGGACACTGAAGCTTTCTTT. The encoded protein is CAWGTGTMDTEAFF.

This chain uses TRBV19 with TRBJ2-7; possibly TRBD1 for D (5 bases). V was cut by 4 bases and J by 2 bases, with 12 bases left in between. This CDR3 has 14 residues. Germline V gene sequence: CDR1 LNHDA, CDR2 SQIVND (reference sequence). CDR3 sequence (DNA): TGTGCCAGTAGTACCGCCCCAGGGACCTACGAGCAGTACTTC. Translating gives CASSTAPGTYEQYF.

The chain has TRBV19 and TRBJ1-5; D is ambiguous. CDR3 length: 13 amino acids. V was clipped by 7 bases and J by 7 bases, with 14 bases between them. Looked up from germline, CDR1 is LNHDA and CDR2 is SQIVND (reference sequence). The CDR3 region has the DNA TGTGCCAGTATGCGAGGGTATGGGCAGCCCCAGCATTTT. Protein: CASMRGYGQPQHF. The entire variable domain, with the rest obtained from reference TRBV19 and TRBJ1-5, is as follows: DGGITQSPKYLFRKEGQNVTLSCEQNLNHDAMYWYRQDPGQGLRLIYYSQIVNDFQKGDIAEGYSVSREKKESFPLTVTSAQKNPTAFYLCASMRGYGQPQHFGDGTRLSIL.

To note about this clone: Other DNA sequences in the sample encode the same CDR3. This sequence joins TRBV18 and TRBJ1-1; a possible D gene is TRBD1 (5 bases). This CDR3 spans 14 amino acids. Germline values: CDR1 KGHSH, CDR2 LQKENI. V dropped 1 base and J dropped 2 bases, with 8 bases sitting between them. The CDR3 sequence: CASSPLGGNTEAFF. The CDR3 coding sequence is TGTGCCAGCTCACCACTGGGGGGTAACACTGAAGCTTTCTTT.

V usage is TRBV6-4 and J usage is TRBJ1-6, with 7 bases fitting TRBD1. Germline-derived CDR1 and CDR2 are MRHNA and SNTAGT. The trim removed 2 bases at V and 10 bases at J, leaving 2 bases unmatched. CDR3 length: 13 residues. CDR3 residues: CASSDGDRSPLHF. The CDR3 DNA is TGTGCCAGCAGTGACGGGGACAGATCACCCCTCCACTTT.